This entry concerns a single T cell receptor beta chain. As yet, its antigen is unknown. Sequenced by immunoSEQ multiplex PCR; TCRdb stores in-frame clones only, minus some. Of approximately 39,000 clones in the sample, roughly 79% are singletons; the top ten hold 5% to 6.5%. This entry comes from a study of a mutant IDH1 vaccine in newly diagnosed glioma. Overall study: Sex among treated patients split about 60% male, roughly 40% female; mean age was roughly 40 years. Patients got radiotherapy, temozolomide, or both beforehand, and most got both. Study results and caveats: Altogether, approximately 93% of patients exhibited vaccine-induced immune responses.

Time point denoted: week 23, last vaccination. A single vaccine dose contained 300 ug of mutant IDH1 20-mer peptide, and topical imiquimod was used with it. Newly diagnosed WHO grade 3 or 4 IDH1-mutant, ATRX-lost astrocytomas were identified in the donors. Germline V gene lookup returns CDR1 LGHNA and CDR2 YNFKEQ. V lost 1 base and J lost 0, with 7 bases in between. CDR3 length equals 16 residues. This receptor was obtained from a man in his forties with glioma. This material consisted of PBMCs, taken from a glioma patient whose treatment included an IDH1 peptide vaccine. The chain links TRBV4-2 to TRBJ2-6, with D uncertain. CDR3 protein: CASSQVPSSGANVLTF. CDR3 nucleotides: TGTGCCAGCAGCCAAGTCCCCAGCTCTGGGGCCAACGTCCTGACTTTC.